This passage covers 25 T cell receptor beta chains from one sample sequenced in a study of stem cell transplantation in POMP-related autoinflammatory disease. The data were produced by immunoSEQ multiplex PCR, yet TCRdb's version contains in-frame clones alone and is incomplete. This table holds 1,100 or so clones, approximately 70% found once. The sample was CD8+ T cells from PBMCs. These receptor sequences come from a human donor in good health.

The V gene is TRBV4-2, the J gene TRBJ2-2; either TRBD1 or TRBD2 may supply D (5 bases each). CDR1 LGHNA and CDR2 YNFKEQ come from the germline V gene. Trimming removed 1 base at V and 5 bases at J, with 14 bases between. The CDR3 runs to 16 residues. The CDR3 nucleotides are TGTGCCAGCAGCCAAGTCAAGGGGAGTGGGACCGGGGAGCTGTTTTTT. Its translation is CASSQVKGSGTGELFF.

This clone was counted between two and nine times. The chain is built from TRBV7-7 and TRBJ2-5, with D perhaps assigned TRBD1 or TRBD2 (5 bases each). V dropped 4 bases and J dropped 7 bases, with 19 bases sitting between them. Germline lookup yields CDR1 SSHAT and CDR2 FNYEAQ (reference sequence). CDR3 length: 15 residues. In nucleotides, the CDR3 is TGTGCCAGCAGCTCTCCCAGGGACGACGACGGGACCCAGTACTTC. Its translation is CASSSPRDDDGTQYF.

This rearrangement joins TRBV7-9 to TRBJ2-5; 7 bases map to TRBD1. Trimming at V came to 5 bases and at J to 6 bases, leaving 12 bases not matched to a gene. The CDR3 spans 15 residues. The germline V gene encodes CDR1 SEHNR and CDR2 FQNEAQ (reference sequence). CDR3 DNA: TGTGCCAGCAGCCCGATACGGACAGGACCGAAGACCCAGTACTTC. It specifies CASSPIRTGPKTQYF.

The CDR3 nucleotides are TGTGCCAGCAGCCCCCTCGGGTCCTACGAGCAGTACTTC. Translation gives CASSPLGSYEQYF. This sequence joins TRBV27 and TRBJ2-7; unclear D gene. The CDR3 totals 13 residues. Trimming took off 6 bases at V and 1 base at J, with 10 bases between the two ends. Germline assignment: CDR1 MNHEY and CDR2 SMNVEV (reference sequence).

This chain links TRBV5-1 with TRBJ1-3, with unresolved D. Per germline, CDR1 SGHRS and CDR2 YFSETQ. Trimming shortened V by 4 bases and J by 6 bases, and 8 bases separated the two germline ends. There are 12 residues in the CDR3. CDR3 coding DNA: TGCGCCAGCAGCCCGGACTCAAACACCATATATTTT. Translation: CASSPDSNTIYF.

The CDR3 DNA follows: TGCGCCAGCAGCTTGATAACTCCAGGGTCAACTGGCTACACCTTC. Amino acid sequence: CASSLITPGSTGYTF. The V call is TRBV5-1, the J call TRBJ1-2, with D perhaps TRBD1 (5 bases). Germline lookup yields CDR1 SGHRS and CDR2 YFSETQ. Between the trimmed V and J ends, which lost 1 base and 7 bases, there was a span of 17 bases. The CDR3 is 15 amino acids.

The chain carries TRBV6-6 and TRBJ1-1, with a possible D match to TRBD1 (6 bases). This CDR3 is 16 amino acids long. Per germline, CDR1 MNHNY and CDR2 SVGAGI (reference sequence). V was trimmed by 0 bases and J by 1 base, leaving 12 bases between them. The CDR3 sequence: CASSYSGGGGNTEAFF. Here the CDR3 DNA reads TGTGCCAGCAGTTACTCTGGGGGCGGTGGGAACACTGAAGCTTTCTTT.

The V call is TRBV4-1, the J call TRBJ1-3; no firm D call. V lost 0 bases, J lost 1 base, and 7 bases lay in between. This CDR3 spans 15 amino acids. Germline lookup yields CDR1 MGHRA and CDR2 YSYEKL. CDR3 sequence (DNA): TGCGCCAGCAGCCAAGACCCGGAATCTGGAAACACCATATATTTT. Its translation is CASSQDPESGNTIYF.

The chain carries TRBV4-3 and TRBJ1-5, with D possibly matching TRBD1 (5 bases). Germline CDR1 LGHNA, CDR2 YSLEER. The CDR3 contains 15 residues. V lost 0 bases and J lost 7, with 13 bases in between. The CDR3, as DNA: TGCGCCAGCAGCCAAGAAGATGGGGGTTGGCAGCCCCAGCATTTT. It specifies CASSQEDGGWQPQHF.

J is TRBJ1-4 and V is TRBV5-4; D gene uncertain. Germline values: CDR1 SGHNT, CDR2 YYREEE (reference sequence). Trimming cost V 4 bases and J 4 bases, with 11 bases left between them. This CDR3 has 14 residues. In DNA form, the CDR3 reads TGTGCCAGCAGCGTGGACGGGTTTAATGAAAAACTGTTTTTT. Translated, it gives CASSVDGFNEKLFF.

This chain uses TRBV19 with TRBJ2-1; possible D gene TRBD1, 6 bases. In germline, CDR1 is LNHDA, CDR2 SQIVND (reference sequence). V was pared by 4 bases and J by 5 bases, with 12 bases between. The CDR3 is 14 residues long. CDR3 amino acids: CASSKRTADNEQFF. CDR3 DNA: TGTGCCAGTAGTAAAAGGACAGCAGACAATGAGCAGTTCTTC.

J is TRBJ2-2 and V is TRBV23-1; TRBD2 aligns across 9 bases. TRBV23-1 is sorted into the ORF group, with uncertain function. CDR3 length equals 17 residues. V lost 4 bases and J lost 7; bases outside the gene matches: 13. The CDR3: CASSPRGGRALDGELFF. In DNA, the CDR3 is TGCGCCAGCAGTCCCAGAGGCGGGAGGGCCCTGGACGGGGAGCTGTTTTTT.

The chain carries TRBV9 and TRBJ2-3; D not resolved. The CDR3 spans 13 residues. V was shortened by 1 base and J by 2 bases, with 5 bases between the two germline ends. Germline assignment: CDR1 SGDLS and CDR2 YYNGEE. CDR3 DNA: TGTGCCAGCAGCGTATCACCCACAGATACGCAGTATTTT. It specifies CASSVSPTDTQYF.

V usage is TRBV27 and J usage is TRBJ1-6, with 8 bases identical to TRBD1. The V gene's germline CDR1 is MNHEY and CDR2 SMNVEV (reference sequence). The CDR3 is 12 amino acids. Losses at the gene ends were 10 bases for V and 8 bases for J; bases not matched to a gene: 4. CDR3 sequence: CATGTGYSPLHF. The CDR3 region has the DNA TGTGCCACTGGGACAGGATATTCACCCCTCCACTTT.

This chain connects TRBV5-6 to TRBJ1-5; D unclear. V lost 0 bases, J lost 6 bases, and 13 bases lay in between. Germline V gene sequence: CDR1 SGHDT, CDR2 YYEEEE. The CDR3 length is 15 residues. CDR3 protein: CASSLAGGVGQPQHF. As DNA, the CDR3 is TGTGCCAGCAGCTTGGCGGGTGGGGTAGGTCAGCCCCAGCATTTT. Drawing the rest from reference TRBV5-6 and TRBJ1-5, the complete variable domain is DAGVTQSPTHLIKTRGQQVTLRCSPKSGHDTVSWYQQALGQGPQFIFQYYEEEERQRGNFPDRFSGHQFPNYSSELNVNALLLGDSALYLCASSLAGGVGQPQHFGDGTRLSIL.

J is TRBJ2-1 and V is TRBV18; TRBD1 matches at 11 bases. J gave up 8 bases and V 2 bases, and 8 bases lay outside the gene matches. Germline CDR1 KGHSH, CDR2 LQKENI. CDR3 length: 16 residues. DNA for the CDR3: TGTGCCAGCTCACCATCGGGACAGGGGGGTGTCTATGAGCAGTTCTTC. Protein sequence: CASSPSGQGGVYEQFF.

V and J are TRBV7-2 and TRBJ1-1, with D unclear. CDR1 SGHTA and CDR2 FQGNSA come from the germline V gene. The CDR3 covers 13 residues. Deletions cut 0 bases from V and 8 bases from J, with 10 bases between. The CDR3 protein is CASSLAGEVEAFF. CDR3 in DNA: TGTGCCAGCAGCTTAGCCGGGGAAGTAGAAGCTTTCTTT. The entire variable domain, with the rest obtained from reference TRBV7-2 and TRBJ1-1, is as follows: GAGVSQSPSNKVTEKGKDVELRCDPISGHTALYWYRQSLGQGLEFLIYFQGNSAPDKSGLPSDRFSAERTGGSVSTLTIQRTQQEDSAVYLCASSLAGEVEAFFGQGTRLTVV.

This chain uses TRBV7-9 with TRBJ1-2; possible D gene TRBD1, 6 bases. V was clipped by 3 bases and J by 6 bases, with 29 bases between them. The CDR3 runs 19 residues. CDR1 and CDR2 (germline): SEHNR, FQNEAQ (reference sequence). The CDR3 nucleotides read TGTGCCAGCAGCTTTCGGAGCCGAGTGCTAGGGGGTGATACCAATGGCTACACCTTC. Translated, it gives CASSFRSRVLGGDTNGYTF.

This clone was counted between two and nine times. The chain employs TRBV19 and TRBJ2-7; 8 bases map to TRBD1. The CDR3 length is 14 residues. CDR1 LNHDA and CDR2 SQIVND come from the germline V gene (reference sequence). Trimming at V came to 3 bases and at J to 5 bases, leaving 6 bases not matched to a gene. CDR3 sequence (DNA): TGTGCCAGTAGTATCGGGCAGGGGGCCGACGAGCAGTACTTC. Amino acids: CASSIGQGADEQYF.

The chain uses TRBV15 and TRBJ2-7; D not resolved. Germline V gene data show CDR1 as LNHNV and CDR2 as YYDKDF (reference sequence). This CDR3 has 14 residues. The V end lost 1 base, the J end lost 1 base, and 8 bases lay between the germline ends. CDR3 nucleotide sequence: TGTGCCACCAGCAGAGGAAAGGGATCCTACGAGCAGTACTTC. Protein product: CATSRGKGSYEQYF.

This sequence joins TRBV6-5 and TRBJ1-2; D gene unclear. CDR3 length equals 13 residues. The V end was cut by 0 bases, the J end by 8 bases, with 10 bases between. Per the germline V gene, CDR1 is MNHEY and CDR2 is SVGAGI. For the CDR3, the DNA is TGTGCCAGCAGTTACTCATCGGGGTCCGGCTACACCTTC. Its protein product is CASSYSSGSGYTF.

Here the CDR3 DNA reads TGTGCCAGCAGCCTTAGTGAAGCTTTCTTT. Translating it yields CASSLSEAFF. The rearrangement joins TRBV7-2 to TRBJ1-1; no firm D call. The CDR3 spans 10 residues. The V gene's germline CDR1 is SGHTA and CDR2 FQGNSA. V was shortened by 5 bases and J by 7 bases, with 5 bases between the two germline ends.

This clone is categorized as medium-sized. This rearrangement joins TRBV6-6 to TRBJ2-7; D may be TRBD1 (5 bases). With 5 bases removed from V and 1 base from J, the gap between germline ends came to 6 bases. The CDR3 contains 12 residues. CDR1 is MNHNY and CDR2 is SVGAGI in the germline V gene (reference sequence). DNA of the CDR3: TGTGCCAGCAGTGACAGTTCCTACGAGCAGTACTTC. Its translation is CASSDSSYEQYF.

The chain uses TRBV6-5 and TRBJ1-1; perhaps TRBD1 as D (5 bases). Germline CDR1 MNHEY, CDR2 SVGAGI. V was pared by 6 bases and J by 0 bases, with 8 bases between. The CDR3 loop spans 13 amino acids. CDR3 protein: CASSPGLNTEAFF. For the CDR3, the DNA is TGTGCCAGCAGCCCAGGGTTGAACACTGAAGCTTTCTTT.

The chain carries TRBV4-1 and TRBJ1-2; unclear D gene. Trimming took 1 base from V and 0 from J, leaving 9 bases between them. Germline lookup yields CDR1 MGHRA and CDR2 YSYEKL. This CDR3 contains 15 residues. The CDR3 region is CASSQVEGANYGYTF. In nucleotides, the CDR3 is TGCGCCAGCAGCCAAGTCGAGGGAGCTAACTATGGCTACACCTTC.